Included here is one TCR beta chain sequence, with context. Its matching antigen is unknown. The table came from immunoSEQ multiplex PCR; TCRdb's copy has only in-frame clones and leaves some out. The table has under 95,000 clones, 80% to 90% seen once. Germline trimming cut 3 bases from V and 0 bases from J; bases unmatched to any gene: 6. The CDR3 contains 18 residues. Germline CDR1 SGHTA, CDR2 FQGNSA. This entry belongs to a study of T cell responses to AZD1222 COVID-19 vaccine. About the study: Second doses at about 4 or about 12 weeks were pooled. Points from the study as a whole: CD4 TCRs associated with vaccination spanned spike, dominating at 160-218 and 743-854. A mostly white British donor set with more females was recruited, and clonal diversity was possibly underestimated.

The sequences come from peripheral blood, collected on day 0 of AZD1222 vaccination. The clonotype originates from an adult in good health. The chain recombines TRBV7-2 with TRBJ2-6; TRBD1 matches at 9 bases. The CDR3 protein is CASSFRDRVLSGANVLTF. CDR3 DNA: TGTGCCAGCAGCTTCCGGGACAGGGTCCTCTCTGGGGCCAACGTCCTGACTTTC.